This TCR beta chain was sequenced during a study of preoperative IRX-2 immunotherapy in early breast cancer (dated by TCRdb to about 2019). Receptors were amplified or captured by the immunoSEQ multiplex PCR assay. Held by TCRdb, this immuneACCESS table contains in-frame sequences only and omits some clones. Under half of the omission traces to an unresolved V gene where checked; the cause of the rest is unknown. Present in this sample are 34,000 or so clones, over 90% of which were seen just once. The top ten clonotypes cover 5% to 7% of the sample. The CDR3 starts with the cysteine, ends with the phenylalanine, and has 15 residues. Just CDR3 DNA is preserved here, 45 bases in frame from base 1. According to the germline V gene, CDR1 reads SGHTA and CDR2 reads FQGNSA. For this chain, trimming is 0 bases at the V end and 7 bases at the J end, and the number of junction bases without a gene match is 0.

Of note for this clone: Its binding antigen is unknown. No qualities accompany the bases; no much larger clone lies one base away.

What this sample's treatment or condition label stands for: preoperative locoregional IRX-2 cytokine immunotherapy. The samples were obtained from a phase Ib study that tested preoperative, locoregional IRX-2 cytokine immunotherapy designed to prime immune responses. Before surgery, IRX-2 was given to the donors, who were patients with early-stage breast cancer. This receptor chain uses TRBV7-2 and TRBJ1-4; 12 middle bases align to TRBD1. This TCR was recovered from a human donor with breast cancer. Sampling was carried out from a patient treated with IRX-2 immunotherapy. CDR3 protein: CASSLAGQGAEKLFF. DNA sequence: TGTGCCAGCAGCTTAGCGGGACAGGGGGCTGAAAAACTGTTTTTT.